This T cell receptor beta chain is from a study of blood T cells in healthy people across ages. This clonotype was counted only a few times. The antigen is not known. It was with a sample-barcoded 5' primer and a J-beta primer mix that a second PCR of roughly 7 to 12 cycles was run. Researchers report that a template-switch adaptor with 12 random nucleotides tagged each cDNA molecule. TCRdb re-derived calls from the 5' RACE reads in MiXCR, one entry per CDR3 protein. The sample yields some 1.7 million distinct CDR3 sequences, under 30% seen once. Whole-study results and caveats: Strong correlation linked observed beta diversity and percent naive T cells.

The specimen was blood. The source is a woman aged 25 to 45 in good health.

CDR3 nucleotide sequence: TGTGCCAGCAGTTTCGGGACTCTGAGCCAAGAGACCCAGTACTTC. It codes for CASSFGTLSQETQYF. This rearrangement joins TRBV12-3 or TRBV12-4 to TRBJ2-5, with a weak D call TRBD2 (6 bases). V lost 3 bases, J lost 1 base, and 12 bases lay in between. The CDR3 runs to 15 residues.